The TCR beta chain under discussion was sequenced for a study of OX40 agonist ivuxolimab in advanced cancers. Overall study: With ivuxolimab, an agonistic anti-OX40 (CD134) antibody, patients were treated.

A note on this clone: Antigen unknown.

The germline V gene has CDR1 MNHNS and CDR2 SASEGT. After removal of 6 bases from V and 5 bases from J, the junction contained 5 bases not matched to a gene. The CDR3 extends over 15 amino acids. General observations from the study: Researchers did not determine the expanded peripheral T cells' antigen specificity.

The repertoire was sequenced with immunoSEQ multiplex PCR; TCRdb's copy has only in-frame clones and lacks some. The sample includes some 74,000 clones, 85% of them seen just once. This rearrangement joins TRBV6-1 to TRBJ2-5; 14 bases are a match to TRBD2. The specimen comprised CD4+ or CD8+ T cells sorted from blood, sampled in a trial of the OX40 agonist ivuxolimab. The source is an adult with an advanced solid tumor such as melanoma, head and neck, liver or kidney cancer. The DNA of the CDR3 is TGTGCCAGCAGGAGACTAGCGGGGGGGATGGAGACCCAGTACTTC. Protein: CASRRLAGGMETQYF.